These 31 T cell receptor beta chains originate from one sample sequenced in a study of CD8 T cells in Susac syndrome. Random hexamers were used to reverse transcribe an amount of about 0.45 to 1 ug RNA. TCRdb reprocessed the immunoSEQ multiplex PCR reads via MiXCR and lists one record per CDR3 protein. The sample has under 200,000 distinct CDR3 sequences, just over 90% seen once. Sequenced: CD4+ T cells from PBMCs. All receptors derive from a human donor in good health.

CDR3 nucleotide sequence: TGTGCCAGCAGTTTCCAGGGTGGAGATACGCAGTATTTT. Its protein is CASSFQGGDTQYF. The chain is built from TRBV28 and TRBJ2-3; D may be TRBD1 (5 bases). This CDR3 has 13 amino acids. Germline CDR1 is MDHEN and CDR2 is SYDVKM. Trimming took off 3 bases at V and 5 bases at J, with 9 bases between the two ends.

The rearrangement links TRBV7-2 to TRBJ2-7; TRBD2 matches 9 bases. CDR3 length: 15 residues. The junction had 7 bases not matched to a gene; V was cut back by 5 bases and J by 2 bases. The germline V gene has CDR1 SGHTA and CDR2 FQGNSA. The CDR3 region has the DNA TGTGCCAGCAGCCGGACGGGGACTAGCACCTACGAGCAGTACTTC. Amino acid sequence: CASSRTGTSTYEQYF.

The chain links TRBV6-2 or TRBV6-3 to TRBJ1-2; 9 positions match TRBD1. Germline values: CDR1 MNHEY, CDR2 SVGEGT. The V gene end was trimmed by 11 bases and the J gene end by 4 bases; junction bases not matched to a gene: 11. The CDR3 is made up of 14 amino acids. The CDR3 nucleotides read TGTGCCGGTTCGACCCCGGGACAGGGCTATGGCTACACCTTC. Protein: CAGSTPGQGYGYTF.

The CDR3 bases are TGTGCCAGCAGCTTGGGCATCTACTCTGGAAACACCATATATTTT. Its translation is CASSLGIYSGNTIYF. This chain joins TRBV5-8 and TRBJ1-3; unclear D gene. Trimming removed 0 bases from V and 0 bases from J, with 7 bases in between. The CDR3 has 15 residues. Germline V gives CDR1 SGHTS, CDR2 YDEGEE. The full variable domain, in which reference TRBV5-8 and TRBJ1-3 provide the parts outside the CDR3, is EAGVTQSPTHLIKTRGQQATLRCSPISGHTSVYWYQQALGLGLQFLLWYDEGEERNRGNFPPRFSGRQFPNYSSELNVNALELEDSALYLCASSLGIYSGNTIYFGEGSWLTVV.

The chain employs TRBV7-2 and TRBJ2-3; D unresolved. V lost 1 base, J lost 2 bases, and 10 bases lay in between. There are 15 residues in the CDR3. Germline V gene lookup returns CDR1 SGHTA and CDR2 FQGNSA. Here the CDR3 reads CASSLVGSHTDTQYF. CDR3 sequence (DNA): TGTGCCAGCAGCTTAGTAGGCAGCCACACAGATACGCAGTATTTT.

V gene TRBV7-3 combines with J gene TRBJ2-1; 11 nucleotides match TRBD2. The V gene's germline CDR1 is SGHTA and CDR2 FQGTGA. The CDR3 length is 15 residues. Trimming at V came to 5 bases and at J to 7 bases, leaving 7 bases not matched to a gene. CDR3 protein: CASSLGLAVWNEQFF. CDR3 nucleotide sequence: TGTGCCAGCAGCCTGGGACTAGCGGTTTGGAATGAGCAGTTCTTC.

The chain recombines TRBV9 with TRBJ2-3, with D perhaps TRBD1 (5 bases). The CDR3 totals 15 residues. Germline V CDR1 and CDR2: SGDLS, YYNGEE. V was cut by 2 bases and J by 2 bases, with 12 bases left in between. CDR3 in DNA: TGTGCCAGCAGCGTCCCAGGGTCACACACAGATACGCAGTATTTT. Its translation is CASSVPGSHTDTQYF.

The chain carries TRBV2 and TRBJ2-2; D gene unclear. The germline V gene encodes CDR1 SNHLY and CDR2 FYNNEI. V lost 3 bases and J lost 5, with 1 base in between. The CDR3 consists of 11 residues. The CDR3 nucleotides are TGTGCCAGCAGTGATACCGGGGAGCTGTTTTTT. It specifies CASSDTGELFF.

This clonotype was counted once. This chain uses TRBV5-1 with TRBJ2-5; 8 bases match TRBD2. The J segment lost 2 bases and the V segment lost 4 bases, leaving 4 bases of the junction unmatched. Germline assignment: CDR1 SGHRS and CDR2 YFSETQ. The CDR3 covers 14 residues. CDR3 coding DNA: TGCGCCAGCAGCCCCGGGGGGGAACAAGAGACCCAGTACTTC. Its protein is CASSPGGEQETQYF.

The chain links TRBV7-9 to TRBJ2-7; TRBD2 is a possible D gene (5 bases). V gave up 0 bases and J gave up 2 bases, with 8 bases separating them. This CDR3 comprises 14 residues. Germline assignment: CDR1 SEHNR and CDR2 FQNEAQ (reference sequence). The CDR3 DNA reads as TGTGCCAGCAGCTTAGCGAGCGGAACCTACGAGCAGTACTTC. It is translated as CASSLASGTYEQYF.

The sample holds one count of this clonotype. V and J are TRBV9 and TRBJ2-2; maybe TRBD2 (6 bases). The ends were cut back, 0 bases at V and 2 bases at J, with 11 bases in the middle. This CDR3 has 16 amino acids. The germline CDR1 and CDR2 sequences are SGDLS and YYNGEE. The CDR3 nucleotides are TGTGCCAGCAGCGTAGGAGCTAGCGCAAACACCGGGGAGCTGTTTTTT. It translates to CASSVGASANTGELFF.

The J gene is TRBJ2-7, the V gene TRBV25-1, with 9 bases that match TRBD1. There are 13 residues in the CDR3. Trimming took 6 bases from V and 9 from J; bases not matched to a gene: 9. Germline lookup yields CDR1 MGHDK and CDR2 SYGVNS. As DNA, the CDR3 is TGTGCCAGCAGCCGGGACAGGGATACCCCGCAGTACTTC. It yields the protein CASSRDRDTPQYF.

The CDR3 DNA sequence: TGTGCCAGCAGTTCCCGGGACTTCTACTCCTACGAGCAGTACTTC. This translates into CASSSRDFYSYEQYF. The rearrangement uses TRBV12-3 or TRBV12-4 and TRBJ2-7, with TRBD2 as a possible D gene (6 bases). V was clipped by 4 bases and J by 0 bases, with 13 bases between them. The CDR3 length is 15 residues.

The rearrangement joins TRBV20-1 to TRBJ2-7; D remains unclear. The V end was cut by 6 bases, the J end by 0 bases, with 12 bases between. The CDR3 is 13 amino acids. Germline lookup yields CDR1 DFQATT and CDR2 SNEGSKA (reference sequence). CDR3 DNA sequence: TGCAGTGCCGGCGACACCTACTCCTACGAGCAGTACTTC. Translation: CSAGDTYSYEQYF.

This rearrangement joins TRBV28 to TRBJ2-5; TRBD1 or TRBD2 may be the D gene (5 bases each). The CDR3 consists of 13 residues. Trimming removed 4 bases at V and 3 bases at J, with 9 bases between. The germline V gene has CDR1 MDHEN and CDR2 SYDVKM. The CDR3 spells CASSSGREETQYF. DNA of the CDR3: TGTGCCAGCAGTTCGGGACGGGAAGAGACCCAGTACTTC.

V usage is TRBV29-1 and J usage is TRBJ2-5, with 9 bases lining up with TRBD1. J gave up 5 bases and V 6 bases, and 13 bases lay outside the gene matches. Germline assignment: CDR1 SQVTM and CDR2 ANQGSEA. The CDR3 covers 15 residues. Here the CDR3 reads CSVGPGTGYEETQYF. CDR3 DNA sequence: TGCAGCGTCGGCCCCGGGACAGGGTATGAGGAGACCCAGTACTTC.

The V call is TRBV11-2, the J call TRBJ1-2; the match to TRBD1 covers 9 bases. J was trimmed by 4 bases and V by 1 base; bases with no gene match: 4. Germline V gene data show CDR1 as SGHAT and CDR2 as FQNNGV. The CDR3 has 15 amino acids. The CDR3 bases are TGTGCCAGCAGCTTAGTTTCGACAGGGGGCTATGGCTACACCTTC. Translating gives CASSLVSTGGYGYTF.

The V call is TRBV7-8, the J call TRBJ2-3; D remains ambiguous. Trimming removed 2 bases from V and 6 bases from J, with 6 bases in between. The CDR3 totals 12 residues. In germline, CDR1 is SGHVS, CDR2 FQNEAQ. CDR3 amino acids: CASSLSSDTQYF. The CDR3 DNA is TGTGCCAGCAGCTTATCTTCCGATACGCAGTATTTT.

The chain couples TRBV27 to TRBJ1-5; possible D gene TRBD1, 6 bases. Germline assignment: CDR1 MNHEY and CDR2 SMNVEV (reference sequence). This CDR3 spans 15 amino acids. Trimming removed 6 bases from V and 5 bases from J, with 17 bases in between. CDR3: CASSFPGDGDQPQHF. The CDR3 DNA reads TGTGCCAGCAGCTTCCCAGGGGATGGGGATCAGCCCCAGCATTTT.

In DNA, the CDR3 is TGTGCCAGCAGCGTAGCTGGGTCTGGAAACACCATATATTTT. It yields the protein CASSVAGSGNTIYF. The gene calls are TRBV9 and TRBJ1-3, with unresolved D. V was cut by 0 bases and J by 1 base, with 5 bases left in between. Per germline, CDR1 SGDLS and CDR2 YYNGEE. The length of the CDR3 is 14 residues.

The chain uses TRBV2 and TRBJ2-2; D may match TRBD1 or TRBD2 (5 bases each). The ends were cut back, 8 bases at V and 5 bases at J, with 12 bases in the middle. Germline V gives CDR1 SNHLY, CDR2 FYNNEI. The CDR3 extends over 13 amino acids. The CDR3 bases are TGTGCCAGCGGCCGGGACCCGACCGGGGAGCTGTTTTTT. This codes for CASGRDPTGELFF.

CDR3 protein: CASSQDRGYEKLFF. For the CDR3, the DNA is TGCGCCAGCAGCCAAGATCGGGGGTATGAAAAACTGTTTTTT. The rearrangement uses TRBV4-3 and TRBJ1-4; maybe TRBD1 (5 bases). Trimming took off 0 bases at V and 6 bases at J, with 8 bases between the two ends. Germline CDR1 is LGHNA and CDR2 is YSLEER. This CDR3 spans 14 amino acids.

A word on this clonotype: This likely comes from a read error, as the CDR3 has no conserved phenylalanine or tryptophan at its end. The chain uses TRBV29-1 and TRBJ2-5, with 8 bases lining up with TRBD1. Looked up from germline, CDR1 is SQVTM and CDR2 is ANQGSEA. V was clipped by 8 bases and J by 5 bases; unmatched bases: 13. There are 14 residues in the CDR3. The CDR3: CSLKSTGGRETQYL. The CDR3, as DNA: TGCAGCCTAAAGTCAACAGGGGGACGGGAGACCCAGTACTTG.

This rearrangement joins TRBV4-3 to TRBJ2-2; no reliable D call. The CDR3 has 18 amino acids. V lost 0 bases to trimming and J lost 4 bases, with 18 bases between them. The germline V gene encodes CDR1 LGHNA and CDR2 YSLEER. Here the CDR3 DNA reads TGCGCCAGCAGCCAAGAAGCCCCGGTACTAATGGGCACCGGGGAGCTGTTTTTT. This gives the protein CASSQEAPVLMGTGELFF.

The V and J genes are TRBV7-9 and TRBJ2-2; the match to TRBD1 covers 9 bases. V gave up 5 bases and J gave up 3 bases; unmatched junction bases: 7. This CDR3 has 16 residues. From germline, CDR1 is SEHNR and CDR2 FQNEAQ (reference sequence). CDR3: CASSQRGDRDTGELFF. CDR3 nucleotide sequence: TGTGCCAGCAGCCAAAGGGGGGACAGGGACACCGGGGAGCTGTTTTTT.

The chain carries TRBV3-1 and TRBJ2-2, with 12 nucleotides matching TRBD1. This CDR3 comprises 17 residues. J was trimmed by 2 bases and V by 1 base; bases with no gene match: 2. The germline V gene has CDR1 LGHDT and CDR2 YNNKEL (reference sequence). The CDR3 region has the DNA TGTGCCAGCAGCCAAGGGGGGACAGGGGGCAACACCGGGGAGCTGTTTTTT. This codes for CASSQGGTGGNTGELFF.

The chain couples TRBV6-2 or TRBV6-3 to TRBJ1-5; no firm D call. Germline V gene data show CDR1 as MNHEY and CDR2 as SVGEGT. Deletions cut 0 bases from V and 0 bases from J, with 9 bases between. The length of the CDR3 is 16 residues. CDR3 DNA sequence: TGTGCCAGCAGTTACTCTGGCCAGAATAGCAATCAGCCCCAGCATTTT. Encoded protein: CASSYSGQNSNQPQHF.

The chain joins TRBV7-9 to TRBJ2-7, with TRBD1 identical over 7 bases. The trim removed 8 bases at V and 7 bases at J, leaving 5 bases unmatched. This CDR3 has 11 residues. Germline V gene sequence: CDR1 SEHNR, CDR2 FQNEAQ (reference sequence). The CDR3 nucleotides read TGTGCCAGCGTAGGACAGGCAGAGCAGTACTTC. The encoded protein is CASVGQAEQYF.

This chain joins TRBV24-1 and TRBJ2-1; tentative D call: TRBD1 (5 bases). The CDR3 is 15 amino acids. Trimming pared 5 bases from V and 0 bases from J, leaving 10 bases between. Looked up from germline, CDR1 is KGHDR and CDR2 is SFDVKD. CDR3 nucleotide sequence: TGTGCCACCAGTGGGGGCGGATACTCCTACAATGAGCAGTTCTTC. This gives the protein CATSGGGYSYNEQFF.

The chain combines TRBV5-1 with TRBJ2-3; a weak D match, TRBD2 (6 bases). CDR3 length equals 13 residues. Per germline, CDR1 SGHRS and CDR2 YFSETQ. V was pared by 3 bases and J by 4 bases, with 9 bases between. CDR3 sequence (DNA): TGCGCCAGCAGCTCGGGAGCTCCAGATACGCAGTATTTT. Amino acids: CASSSGAPDTQYF.

The chain employs TRBV20-1 and TRBJ2-7; D is unclear. Germline V gene data show CDR1 as DFQATT and CDR2 as SNEGSKA (reference sequence). The CDR3 is 13 amino acids. Deletions cut 0 bases from V and 6 bases from J, with 12 bases between. CDR3 sequence reads: CSAREDLVGEQYF. For the CDR3, the DNA is TGCAGTGCTAGAGAGGATCTAGTAGGCGAGCAGTACTTC.